These T cell receptor beta chains were read from a single sample in a study of blood T cell repertoires in COVID-19. TCRdb's copy holds only in-frame clones and misses some; the assay was immunoSEQ multiplex PCR. The table includes 200,000 to 250,000 clones, 82% detected once. Sequencing input: PBMCs or T cells enriched from blood (not recorded which). The receptors here all came from a woman aged 60-70 years who had recovered from COVID-19. Each CDR3 is given with its conserved first and last residue. Each record gives: D gene, clone size, V gene, J gene, CDR3 protein, CDR3 DNA. A D gene is named only where the DNA matches it firmly. Only some rows state a clone size, as once, few, many or a class for expanded clones.

-	-	TRBV18	TRBJ1-2	CASSPEPAAEWYGYTF	TGTGCCAGCTCACCTGAACCCGCCGCGGAGTGGTATGGCTACACCTTC
-	-	TRBV7-9	TRBJ1-2	CASNNPGGGLRLYGYTF	TGTGCCAGCAACAACCCGGGAGGAGGACTTAGACTTTATGGCTACACCTTC
-	few	TRBV24-1	TRBJ1-1	CATSDRDSSEAFF	TGTGCCACCAGTGACCGTGACAGCTCTGAAGCTTTCTTT
-	-	TRBV7-2	TRBJ2-7	CASSLVAAPYEQYF	TGTGCCAGCAGCTTAGTGGCCGCCCCCTACGAGCAGTACTTC
-	once	TRBV19	TRBJ2-1	CASKGGQGYNEQFF	TGTGCCAGCAAAGGCGGCCAGGGCTACAATGAGCAGTTCTTC
-	-	TRBV11-2	TRBJ2-1	CASSPGLLYNEQFF	TGTGCCAGCAGCCCAGGACTCCTCTACAATGAGCAGTTCTTC
TRBD2	-	TRBV11-2	TRBJ2-3	CASSQGTSGGGDTQYF	TGTGCCAGCAGCCAAGGGACTAGCGGTGGAGGGGATACGCAGTATTTT
TRBD1	-	TRBV7-6	TRBJ2-7	CASSLGGQGADEQYF	TGTGCCAGCAGCTTAGGGGGCCAGGGGGCTGACGAGCAGTACTTC
-	-	TRBV4-3	TRBJ2-6	CASSQDWQGGSGANVLTF	TGCGCCAGCAGCCAAGATTGGCAGGGGGGCTCTGGGGCCAACGTCCTGACTTTC
TRBD1	-	TRBV2	TRBJ1-5	CASSTGQGSYSNQPQHF	TGTGCCAGCAGTACGGGACAGGGGAGTTATAGCAATCAGCCCCAGCATTTT
-	-	TRBV12-3/TRBV12-4	TRBJ1-2	CASSVTDYGYTF	TGTGCCAGCAGCGTAACGGACTATGGCTACACCTTC
TRBD1	few	TRBV11-2	TRBJ1-2	CASSPNPGQVYGYTF	TGTGCCAGCAGCCCGAATCCCGGACAGGTCTATGGCTACACCTTC
TRBD2	-	TRBV19	TRBJ2-1	CASDGLAFGEQFF	TGTGCCAGTGACGGACTAGCCTTCGGTGAGCAGTTCTTC
TRBD1	-	TRBV5-1	TRBJ1-1	CASSLVGQGVTEAFF	TGCGCCAGCAGCTTGGTCGGACAGGGGGTGACTGAAGCTTTCTTT
-	-	TRBV5-8	TRBJ1-5	CASSFGQYSNQPQHF	TGTGCCAGCAGCTTCGGACAGTATAGCAATCAGCCCCAGCATTTT
-	-	TRBV27	TRBJ2-5	CASSSQGGETQYF	TGTGCCAGCAGTTCACAGGGTGGCGAGACCCAGTACTTC
-	-	TRBV4-2	TRBJ2-5	CASSPQARGQETQYF	TGTGCCAGCAGCCCCCAGGCGAGGGGGCAAGAGACCCAGTACTTC
TRBD1	-	TRBV7-6	TRBJ2-1	CASSRNPRSGTASYNEQFF	TGTGCCAGCAGCCGAAATCCCCGGTCCGGGACAGCCTCCTACAATGAGCAGTTCTTC
TRBD1	-	TRBV5-5	TRBJ2-3	CASSLRDRVGDTQYF	TGTGCCAGCAGCTTGAGGGACAGGGTGGGAGATACGCAGTATTTT
-	-	TRBV20-1	TRBJ1-2	CSARVTNGYTF	TGCAGTGCTAGAGTAACTAATGGCTACACCTTC
TRBD1	once	TRBV19	TRBJ2-4	CASSITGVGKNIQYF	TGTGCCAGTAGTATAACAGGGGTAGGCAAAAACATTCAGTACTTC
-	-	TRBV11-2	TRBJ1-1	CASSLWLPGNTEAFF	TGTGCCAGCAGCTTATGGTTGCCAGGGAACACTGAAGCTTTCTTT
-	-	TRBV25-1	TRBJ2-7	CASSELQGPYEQYF	TGTGCCAGCAGTGAATTACAGGGACCCTACGAGCAGTACTTC
-	once	TRBV7-3	TRBJ1-1	CASSPFEGTEAFF	TGTGCCAGCAGCCCCTTTGAGGGTACTGAAGCTTTCTTT
-	-	TRBV19	TRBJ2-4	CASGLAKNIQYF	TGTGCCAGTGGACTAGCCAAAAACATTCAGTACTTC
-	-	TRBV12-3/TRBV12-4	TRBJ1-1	CASSFNQHLEAFF	TGTGCCAGCAGTTTTAATCAACACCTTGAAGCTTTCTTT
-	-	TRBV27	TRBJ2-1	CASSLNRDPYNEQFF	TGTGCCAGCAGTTTAAACAGGGACCCCTACAATGAGCAGTTCTTC
TRBD1	-	TRBV4-2	TRBJ2-3	CASSQRVTGGRADTQYF	TGTGCCAGCAGCCAAAGGGTGACAGGGGGACGGGCAGATACGCAGTATTTT
-	-	TRBV5-1	TRBJ1-1	CASSRVREIEAFF	TGCGCCAGCAGCCGGGTGCGGGAGATTGAAGCTTTCTTT
TRBD1	-	TRBV7-8	TRBJ1-5	CASSLSGQNSNQPQHF	TGTGCCAGCAGCTTGTCGGGACAGAATAGCAATCAGCCCCAGCATTTT